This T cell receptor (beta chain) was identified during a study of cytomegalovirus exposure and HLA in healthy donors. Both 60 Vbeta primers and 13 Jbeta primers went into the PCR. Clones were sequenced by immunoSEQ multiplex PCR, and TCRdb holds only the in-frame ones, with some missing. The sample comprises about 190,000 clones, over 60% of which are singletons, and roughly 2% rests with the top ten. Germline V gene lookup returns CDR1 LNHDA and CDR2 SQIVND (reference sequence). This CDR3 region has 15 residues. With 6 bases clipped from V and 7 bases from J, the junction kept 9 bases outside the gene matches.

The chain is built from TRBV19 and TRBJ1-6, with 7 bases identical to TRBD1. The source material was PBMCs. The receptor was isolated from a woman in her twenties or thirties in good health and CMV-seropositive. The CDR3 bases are TGTGCCAGTAGGACAATACAGGGGCTGAATTCACCCCTCCACTTT. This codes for CASRTIQGLNSPLHF.